Shown below are 7 T cell receptor beta chains from a single sample sequenced in a study of CD8 T cells in ankylosing spondylitis. TCRdb recomputed calls from the 5' RACE reads with MiXCR, one row per CDR3 protein. The data contain about 24,000 distinct CDR3 sequences, about 17% of them singletons. Specimen: blood. The receptors stem from a male donor with ankylosing spondylitis or in good health (not recorded which).

This clonotype was detected ten times or more. The CDR3 bases are TGCAGCGTTGAAGAAACGGGACTAGTCTACAATGAGCAGTTCTTC. Translating gives CSVEETGLVYNEQFF. The rearrangement joins TRBV29-1 to TRBJ2-1; 8 positions match TRBD2. Germline V lookup: CDR1 SQVTM, CDR2 ANQGSEA. J was trimmed by 3 bases and V by 0 bases; bases with no gene match: 4. CDR3 length equals 15 residues.

This clonotype was counted between two and nine times. The J gene is TRBJ1-1, the V gene TRBV6-1; the D is unclear. Germline CDR1 and CDR2: MNHNS and SASEGT. The length of the CDR3 is 16 residues. V was shortened by 6 bases and J by 0 bases, with 17 bases between the two germline ends. This CDR3 is CASRRRHHDMNTEAFF. The DNA for the CDR3 is TGTGCCAGCAGGCGACGCCATCACGACATGAACACTGAAGCTTTCTTT.

The gene calls are TRBV24-1 and TRBJ2-1; D is tentatively TRBD1 or TRBD2 (6 bases each). The CDR3 covers 16 residues. Trimming took 3 bases from V and 6 from J, leaving 17 bases between them. Germline-derived CDR1 and CDR2 are KGHDR and SFDVKD. CDR3 sequence reads: CATSDRTEGDINEQFF. CDR3 nucleotide sequence: TGTGCCACCAGTGATCGCACGGAGGGGGATATCAATGAGCAGTTCTTC.

This clonotype was observed many times. The chain has TRBV20-1 and TRBJ2-1; D unresolved. The germline V gene has CDR1 DFQATT and CDR2 SNEGSKA (reference sequence). V was clipped by 0 bases and J by 9 bases, with 15 bases between them. The CDR3 is 14 amino acids. The CDR3 region has the DNA TGCAGTGCTAGAGATAGCTCCTGGTCGAGTGAGCAGTTCTTC. Amino acids: CSARDSSWSSEQFF.

V and J are TRBV29-1 and TRBJ2-3, with 7 bases that match TRBD1. J lost 0 bases, V lost 6 bases, and 6 bases had no gene match. The CDR3 is 14 residues long. Germline lookup yields CDR1 SQVTM and CDR2 ANQGSEA. CDR3 residues: CSVDRDGSTDTQYF. The CDR3 DNA follows: TGCAGCGTAGACAGGGATGGGAGCACAGATACGCAGTATTTT.

This clonotype was counted at least ten times. This chain links TRBV28 with TRBJ2-2, with TRBD1 identical over 10 bases. Germline assignment: CDR1 MDHEN and CDR2 SYDVKM. There are 15 residues in the CDR3. The V segment lost 6 bases and the J segment 7 bases; nucleotides outside the gene matches: 8. CDR3 region: CASRVTGGGHGELFF. CDR3 nucleotide sequence: TGTGCCAGCAGAGTGACAGGGGGCGGGCACGGGGAGCTGTTTTTT.

This clonotype came up many times. V and J are TRBV7-2 and TRBJ2-7, with TRBD1 matching 9 bases. V lost 1 base to trimming and J lost 2 bases; unmatched junction nucleotides: 0. The CDR3 totals 14 residues. The germline V gene encodes CDR1 SGHTA and CDR2 FQGNSA. For the CDR3, the DNA is TGTGCCAGCAGCTTAGGGACAGGGGCCTACGAGCAGTACTTC. It codes for CASSLGTGAYEQYF.